A selection of T cell receptor beta chains follows, all from one sample in a study of T cells in Graves' hyperthyroidism and ophthalmopathy. MiXCR, applied by TCRdb to the multiplex PCR reads, yields one record per CDR3 protein. The table records hundreds of thousands of distinct CDR3 sequences, roughly 15% of them present only once. Specimen: blood. The origin of the receptors is a man aged 18 to 29 with Graves' ophthalmopathy. CDR3s include the opening cysteine and the closing phenylalanine or tryptophan. The order of the fields is clone size, J gene, V gene, D gene, CDR3 DNA, CDR3 protein. A D gene is named only where the DNA matches it firmly. Size values are once, few and many counts, or a class for expanded clones, and some rows have none.

abundance: many
j_gene: TRBJ1-5
v_gene: TRBV27
d_gene: NA
CDR3nt: TGTGCCAGCTCCCCGTCAGGGCGCAATCAGCCCCAGCATTTT
CDR3aa: CASSPSGRNQPQHF

abundance: NA
j_gene: TRBJ2-7
v_gene: TRBV4-1
d_gene: TRBD1
CDR3nt: TGCGCCAGCAGCCTGAGGGACAGCGAGTACGAGCAGTACTTC
CDR3aa: CASSLRDSEYEQYF

abundance: NA
j_gene: TRBJ2-2
v_gene: TRBV6-1
d_gene: NA
CDR3nt: TGTGCCAGCAGAGACCCAGTGAATGGGCACACCGGGGAGCTGTTTTTT
CDR3aa: CASRDPVNGHTGELFF

abundance: few
j_gene: TRBJ2-1
v_gene: TRBV20-1
d_gene: NA
CDR3nt: TGCAGTGCTAGACCGGGACCAGGGAATGAGCAGTTCTTC
CDR3aa: CSARPGPGNEQFF

abundance: many
j_gene: TRBJ1-1
v_gene: TRBV3-1
d_gene: NA
CDR3nt: TGTGCCAGCAGCCAAGCTCCAGGATTGATCACTGAAGCTTTCTTT
CDR3aa: CASSQAPGLITEAFF

abundance: few
j_gene: TRBJ2-3
v_gene: TRBV6-1
d_gene: TRBD2
CDR3nt: TGTGCCAGCAGTTTCCGGGCTAGCGGGAGAACAGATACGCAGTATTTT
CDR3aa: CASSFRASGRTDTQYF

abundance: NA
j_gene: TRBJ1-2
v_gene: TRBV2
d_gene: TRBD1
CDR3nt: TGTGCCAGCAGGGACAGGGTGAACTATGGCTACACCTTC
CDR3aa: CASRDRVNYGYTF

abundance: many
j_gene: TRBJ2-5
v_gene: TRBV7-9
d_gene: TRBD2
CDR3nt: TGTGCCAGCAGCTTTGGTGAGGGAGGGGAGACCCAGTACTTC
CDR3aa: CASSFGEGGETQYF

abundance: many
j_gene: TRBJ1-2
v_gene: TRBV5-1
d_gene: TRBD1
CDR3nt: TGCGCCAGCAGGGAGACAGGGGGCAACTATGGCTACACCTTC
CDR3aa: CASRETGGNYGYTF

abundance: few
j_gene: TRBJ2-1
v_gene: TRBV5-4
d_gene: TRBD2
CDR3nt: TGTGCCAGCAGCTGGGGGGGTAGCGGGCCCAACTACAATGAGCAGTTCTTC
CDR3aa: CASSWGGSGPNYNEQFF

abundance: NA
j_gene: TRBJ2-3
v_gene: TRBV27
d_gene: TRBD2
CDR3nt: TGTGCCAGCAGTGACGCTGGACTAGCGGGAGCAGATACGCAGTATTTT
CDR3aa: CASSDAGLAGADTQYF

abundance: few
j_gene: TRBJ1-1
v_gene: TRBV6-1
d_gene: NA
CDR3nt: TGTGCCAGCCGCACGAATCAAAACACTGAAGCTTTCTTT
CDR3aa: CASRTNQNTEAFF

abundance: many
j_gene: TRBJ2-7
v_gene: TRBV7-8
d_gene: NA
CDR3nt: TGTGCCAGCAGCCCCGTGGGGGTTTTATACGAGCAGTACTTC
CDR3aa: CASSPVGVLYEQYF

abundance: many
j_gene: TRBJ2-7
v_gene: TRBV20-1
d_gene: TRBD2
CDR3nt: TGCAGTGCTGTCGACAGCGGGAGCTCCTACGAGCAGTACTTC
CDR3aa: CSAVDSGSSYEQYF

abundance: NA
j_gene: TRBJ2-7
v_gene: TRBV29-1
d_gene: NA
CDR3nt: TGCAGCGTTGTAGGGAGCCTGCTCTCCTACGAGCAGTACTTC
CDR3aa: CSVVGSLLSYEQYF

abundance: many
j_gene: TRBJ2-7
v_gene: TRBV2
d_gene: NA
CDR3nt: TGTGCCAGCAGTGTGCTCGGCGGGGCGTCCTACGAGCAGTACTTC
CDR3aa: CASSVLGGASYEQYF

abundance: NA
j_gene: TRBJ2-7
v_gene: TRBV10-3
d_gene: NA
CDR3nt: TGTGCCATCACCACGGCCGGCGACGAGCAGTACTTC
CDR3aa: CAITTAGDEQYF

abundance: many
j_gene: TRBJ2-3
v_gene: TRBV24-1
d_gene: TRBD1
CDR3nt: TGTGCCACCAGTGAACAGGGGCTATTGACAGATACGCAGTATTTT
CDR3aa: CATSEQGLLTDTQYF

abundance: many
j_gene: TRBJ1-6
v_gene: TRBV3-1
d_gene: NA
CDR3nt: TGTGCCAGCAGCCAAGATGCACAGGGATATTCACCCCTCCACTTT
CDR3aa: CASSQDAQGYSPLHF

abundance: few
j_gene: TRBJ1-5
v_gene: TRBV30
d_gene: TRBD1
CDR3nt: TGTGCCTGGGGCTGGACAGGGGATCAGCCCCAGCATTTT
CDR3aa: CAWGWTGDQPQHF